The entry below describes one T cell receptor beta chain. This specimen belongs to a study of cytomegalovirus exposure and HLA in healthy donors. It was with 60 Vbeta and 13 Jbeta primers that the PCR ran. Clones were sequenced by immunoSEQ multiplex PCR, and TCRdb holds only the in-frame ones, with some missing. The data show about 89,000 clones, approximately 82% seen once. The ends lost 1 base at V and 5 bases at J; junction bases unmatched: 5. The CDR3 extends over 15 amino acids. Looked up from germline, CDR1 is LGHNA and CDR2 is YNFKEQ. Sequenced sample: PBMCs. The clonotype originates from a female donor in good health and CMV-seropositive. The chain links TRBV4-2 to TRBJ2-5; 9 bases agree with TRBD1. CDR3 loop: CASSQVFGTGETQYF. CDR3 DNA: TGTGCCAGCAGCCAAGTTTTCGGGACAGGGGAGACCCAGTACTTC.